The clone carrying this T cell receptor (beta chain) was recorded at least ten times. The antigen remains undetermined. As to time point: pre-sensitization, week 0. Treatment meaning: therapeutic diphenylcyclopropenone sensitization with weekly scalp DPC. These data come from a study of human T cells and chemical hapten exposure. Study overall: Patch tests applied 0.01% DPC to the upper back, read at 6 days. Overall study findings and caveats: With DPC sensitization, TCRs exceeding 1 in 1000 frequency showed no change.

The CDR3 is 19 residues long. Trimming cost V 3 bases and J 0 bases; bases outside gene matches: 16. The germline gives CDR1 KGHSH, CDR2 LQKENI. TCRdb redid the calling of the RACE reads with MiXCR, one entry per CDR3 protein. The data contain roughly 120,000 distinct CDR3 sequences, approximately 15% of them seen just once; the ten biggest clones take up approximately 3%. The rearrangement uses TRBV18 and TRBJ1-1; 7 bases align to TRBD1. The input for sequencing was whole blood, taken in connection with sensitization to the hapten diphenylcyclopropenone (DPC). This sequence originates from a woman younger than 30 with alopecia areata. Some clones in this sample may be carry-over from other donors' samples. CDR3 protein: CASSPRRQGGVSMNTEAFF. CDR3 nucleotides: TGTGCCAGCTCACCTAGACGACAGGGAGGAGTATCCATGAACACTGAAGCTTTCTTT.